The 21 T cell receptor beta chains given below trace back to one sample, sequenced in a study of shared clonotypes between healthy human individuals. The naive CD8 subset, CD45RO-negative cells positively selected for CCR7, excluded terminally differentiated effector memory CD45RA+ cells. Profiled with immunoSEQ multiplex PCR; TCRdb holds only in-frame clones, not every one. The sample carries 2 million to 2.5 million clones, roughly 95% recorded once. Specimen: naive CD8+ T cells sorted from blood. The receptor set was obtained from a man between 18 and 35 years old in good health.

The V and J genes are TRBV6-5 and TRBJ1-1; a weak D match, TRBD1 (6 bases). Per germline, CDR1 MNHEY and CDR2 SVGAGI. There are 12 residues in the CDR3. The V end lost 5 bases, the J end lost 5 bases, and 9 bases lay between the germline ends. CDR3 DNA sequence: TGTGCCAGCAGTGCCACAGGGACTGAAGCTTTCTTT. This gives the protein CASSATGTEAFF.

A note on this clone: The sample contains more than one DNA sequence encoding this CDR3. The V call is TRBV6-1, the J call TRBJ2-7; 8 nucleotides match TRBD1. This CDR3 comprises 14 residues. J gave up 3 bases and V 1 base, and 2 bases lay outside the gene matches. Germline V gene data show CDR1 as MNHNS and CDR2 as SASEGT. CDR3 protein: CASSEGRGLYEQYF. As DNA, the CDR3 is TGTGCCAGCAGTGAAGGCAGGGGGCTCTACGAGCAGTACTTC.

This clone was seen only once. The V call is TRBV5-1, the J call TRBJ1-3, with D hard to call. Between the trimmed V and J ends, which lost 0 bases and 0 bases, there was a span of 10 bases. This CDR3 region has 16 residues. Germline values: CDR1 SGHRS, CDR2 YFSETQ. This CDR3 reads CASSLDQSGSGNTIYF. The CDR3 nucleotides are TGCGCCAGCAGCTTGGATCAGTCGGGCTCTGGAAACACCATATATTTT.

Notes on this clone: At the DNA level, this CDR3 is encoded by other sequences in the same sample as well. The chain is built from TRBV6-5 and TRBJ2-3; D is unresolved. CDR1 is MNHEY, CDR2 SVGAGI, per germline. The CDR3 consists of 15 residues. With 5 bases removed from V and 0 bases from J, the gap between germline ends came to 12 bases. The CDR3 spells CASSQTGASTDTQYF. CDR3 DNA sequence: TGTGCCAGCAGTCAAACCGGAGCTAGCACAGATACGCAGTATTTT.

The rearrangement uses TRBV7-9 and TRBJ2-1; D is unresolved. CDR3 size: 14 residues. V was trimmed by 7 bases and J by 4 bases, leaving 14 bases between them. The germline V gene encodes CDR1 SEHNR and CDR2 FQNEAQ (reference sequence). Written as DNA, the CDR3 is TGTGCCAGCAACAAAGGGCTCCAGTACAATGAGCAGTTCTTC. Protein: CASNKGLQYNEQFF.

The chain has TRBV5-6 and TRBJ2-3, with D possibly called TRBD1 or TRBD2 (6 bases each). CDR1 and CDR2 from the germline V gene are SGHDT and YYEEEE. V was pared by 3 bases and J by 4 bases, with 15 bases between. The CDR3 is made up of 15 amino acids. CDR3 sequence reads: CASSWGAGLADTQYF. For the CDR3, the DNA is TGTGCCAGCAGCTGGGGGGCCGGCTTGGCAGATACGCAGTATTTT.

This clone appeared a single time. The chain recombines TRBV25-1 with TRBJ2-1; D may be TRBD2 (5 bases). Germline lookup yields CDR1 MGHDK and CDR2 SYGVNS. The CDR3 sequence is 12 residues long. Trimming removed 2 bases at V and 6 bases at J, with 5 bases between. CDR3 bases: TGTGCCAGCAGTGAAGGGAGCAATGAGCAGTTCTTC. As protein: CASSEGSNEQFF.

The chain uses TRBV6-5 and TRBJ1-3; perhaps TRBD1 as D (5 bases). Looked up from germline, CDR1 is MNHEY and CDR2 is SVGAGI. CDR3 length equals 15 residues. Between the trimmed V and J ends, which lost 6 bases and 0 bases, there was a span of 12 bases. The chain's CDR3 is CASSSGTTSGNTIYF. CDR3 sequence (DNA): TGTGCCAGCAGCTCTGGGACTACCTCTGGAAACACCATATATTTT.

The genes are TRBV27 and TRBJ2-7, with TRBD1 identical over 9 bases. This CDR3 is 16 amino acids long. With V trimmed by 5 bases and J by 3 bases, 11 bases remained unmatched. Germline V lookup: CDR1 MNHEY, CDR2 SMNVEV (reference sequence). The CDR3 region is CASSPGQGQAHYEQYF. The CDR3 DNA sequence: TGTGCCAGCAGTCCGGGACAGGGACAGGCGCACTACGAGCAGTACTTC.

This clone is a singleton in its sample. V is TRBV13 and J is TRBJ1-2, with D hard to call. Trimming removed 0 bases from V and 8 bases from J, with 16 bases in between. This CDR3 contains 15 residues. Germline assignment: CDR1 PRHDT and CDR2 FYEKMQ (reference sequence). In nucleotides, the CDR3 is TGTGCCAGCAGCTTAGGTAGGTCCATCAGTGACGGCTACACCTTC. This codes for CASSLGRSISDGYTF.

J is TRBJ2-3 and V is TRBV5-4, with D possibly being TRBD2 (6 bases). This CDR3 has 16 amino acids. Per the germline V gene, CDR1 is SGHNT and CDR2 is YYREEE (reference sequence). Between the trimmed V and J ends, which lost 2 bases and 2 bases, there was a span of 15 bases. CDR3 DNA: TGTGCCAGCAGCTTATTCTTTAGCGGAGACACAGATACGCAGTATTTT. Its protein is CASSLFFSGDTDTQYF.

CDR3 nucleotides: TGCAGCGTTGAAATTGGCAATGAGCAGTTCTTC. Its translation is CSVEIGNEQFF. The chain is built from TRBV29-1 and TRBJ2-1; D gene uncertain. This CDR3 has 11 residues. V was trimmed by 2 bases and J by 6 bases, leaving 5 bases between them. Germline assignment: CDR1 SQVTM and CDR2 ANQGSEA.

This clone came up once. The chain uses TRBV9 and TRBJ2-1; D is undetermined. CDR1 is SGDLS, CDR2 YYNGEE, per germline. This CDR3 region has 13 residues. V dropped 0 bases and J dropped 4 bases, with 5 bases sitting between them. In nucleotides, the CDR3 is TGTGCCAGCAGCGTAGACGATTACAATGAGCAGTTCTTC. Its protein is CASSVDDYNEQFF.

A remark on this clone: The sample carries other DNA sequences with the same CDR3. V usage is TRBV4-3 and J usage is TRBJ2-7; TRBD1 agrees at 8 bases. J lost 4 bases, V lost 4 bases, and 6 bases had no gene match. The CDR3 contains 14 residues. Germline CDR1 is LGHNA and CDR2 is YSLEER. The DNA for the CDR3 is TGCGCCAGCAGCCCCGGGACAGGCGGGTACGAGCAGTACTTC. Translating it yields CASSPGTGGYEQYF.

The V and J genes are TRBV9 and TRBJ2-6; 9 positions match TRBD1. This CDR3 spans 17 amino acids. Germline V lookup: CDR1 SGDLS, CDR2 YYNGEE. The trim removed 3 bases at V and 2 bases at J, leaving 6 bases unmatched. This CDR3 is CASSEPRTGAGANVLTF. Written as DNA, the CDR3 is TGTGCCAGCAGCGAACCCCGGACAGGGGCTGGGGCCAACGTCCTGACTTTC.

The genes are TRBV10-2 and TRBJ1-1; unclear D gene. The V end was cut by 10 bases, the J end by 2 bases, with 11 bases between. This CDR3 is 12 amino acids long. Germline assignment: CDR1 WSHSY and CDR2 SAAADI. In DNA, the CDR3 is TGCGCCACCAGCCCAGCTAACACTGAAGCTTTCTTT. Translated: CATSPANTEAFF.

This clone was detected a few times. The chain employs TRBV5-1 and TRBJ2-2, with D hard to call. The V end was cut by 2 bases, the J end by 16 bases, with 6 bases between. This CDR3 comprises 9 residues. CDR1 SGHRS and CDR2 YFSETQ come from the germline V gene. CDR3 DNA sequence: TGCGCCAGCAGCTTAGAGAGGTTTTTT. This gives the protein CASSLERFF.

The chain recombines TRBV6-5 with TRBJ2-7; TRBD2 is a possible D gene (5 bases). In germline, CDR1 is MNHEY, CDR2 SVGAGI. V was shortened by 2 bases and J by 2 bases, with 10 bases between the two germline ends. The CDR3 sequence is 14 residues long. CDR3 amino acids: CASSYGERTYEQYF. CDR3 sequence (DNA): TGTGCCAGCAGTTACGGGGAGCGGACCTACGAGCAGTACTTC.

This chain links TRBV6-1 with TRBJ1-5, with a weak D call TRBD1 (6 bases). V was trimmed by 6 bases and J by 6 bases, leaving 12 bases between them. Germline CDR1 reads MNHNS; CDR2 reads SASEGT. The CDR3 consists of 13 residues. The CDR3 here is CASSWSGAQPQHF. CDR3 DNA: TGTGCCAGCAGCTGGTCGGGGGCTCAGCCCCAGCATTTT.

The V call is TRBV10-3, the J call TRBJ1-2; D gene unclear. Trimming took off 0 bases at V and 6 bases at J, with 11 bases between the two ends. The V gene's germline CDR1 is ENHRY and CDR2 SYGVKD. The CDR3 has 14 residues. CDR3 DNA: TGTGCCATCAGTGAGTCCTTATGGAACGATGGCTACACCTTC. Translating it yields CAISESLWNDGYTF.

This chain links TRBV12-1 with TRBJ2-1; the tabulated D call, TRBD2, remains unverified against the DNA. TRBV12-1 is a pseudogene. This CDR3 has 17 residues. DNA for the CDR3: TGTGCCAGCAGCCCGTCCCTAGCGGGGGGGCCCCTCAATGAGCAGTTCTTC. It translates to CASSPSLAGGPLNEQFF.